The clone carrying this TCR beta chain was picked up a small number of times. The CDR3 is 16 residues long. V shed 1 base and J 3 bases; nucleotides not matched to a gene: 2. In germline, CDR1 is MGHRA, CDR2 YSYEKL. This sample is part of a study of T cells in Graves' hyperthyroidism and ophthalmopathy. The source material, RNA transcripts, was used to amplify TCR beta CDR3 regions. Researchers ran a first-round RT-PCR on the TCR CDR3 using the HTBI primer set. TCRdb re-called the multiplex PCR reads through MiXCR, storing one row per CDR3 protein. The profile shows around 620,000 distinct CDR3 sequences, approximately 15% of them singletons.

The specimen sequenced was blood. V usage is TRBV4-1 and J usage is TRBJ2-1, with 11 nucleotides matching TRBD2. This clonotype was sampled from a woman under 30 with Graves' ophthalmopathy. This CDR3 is CASSQGLAGNYNEQFF. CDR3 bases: TGCGCCAGCAGCCAAGGACTAGCGGGGAACTACAATGAGCAGTTCTTC.